The 15 T cell receptor beta chains below come from one sample, sequenced in a study of blood T cell repertoires in COVID-19. The table came from immunoSEQ multiplex PCR; TCRdb's copy has only in-frame clones and leaves some out. The sample carries hundreds of thousands of clones, around four fifths recorded once. The sample was peripheral blood. These receptors were taken from a woman between 40 and 55 years old with active or convalescent COVID-19.

V gene TRBV6-5 combines with J gene TRBJ2-7, with TRBD1 identical over 10 bases. V lost 6 bases, J lost 2 bases, and 7 bases stayed unmatched. This CDR3 has 15 amino acids. Germline CDR1 MNHEY, CDR2 SVGAGI. CDR3 loop: CASSLRDRGPYEQYF. DNA for the CDR3: TGTGCCAGCAGCCTCCGGGACAGGGGCCCCTACGAGCAGTACTTC.

The genes are TRBV16 and TRBJ1-5; possibly TRBD1 for D (6 bases). Germline V gene data show CDR1 as KGHSY and CDR2 as FQNENV. The CDR3 covers 15 residues. The germline V and J ends were trimmed by 4 bases and 3 bases, with 13 bases remaining between them. CDR3 protein: CASSPSRGINQPQHF. CDR3 DNA sequence: TGTGCCAGCAGCCCAAGCAGGGGAATCAATCAGCCCCAGCATTTT.

V gene TRBV28 combines with J gene TRBJ1-5, with 9 positions matching TRBD1. Trimming removed 2 bases from V and 1 base from J; junction bases left unmatched: 12. The CDR3 runs 19 residues. Germline assignment: CDR1 MDHEN and CDR2 SYDVKM. CDR3 bases: TGTGCCAGCAGTTTAAAGGGGACAGGGAGGAATTGGAGCAATCAGCCCCAGCATTTT. It encodes CASSLKGTGRNWSNQPQHF.

Ten or more counts support this clone. The chain has TRBV5-4 and TRBJ1-1; 7 bases line up with TRBD1. The CDR3 is 13 amino acids. Looked up from germline, CDR1 is SGHNT and CDR2 is YYREEE (reference sequence). With V trimmed by 0 bases and J by 6 bases, 2 bases remained unmatched. The CDR3 coding sequence is TGTGCCAGCAGCTTGGACAGGGGCCCTGAAGCTTTCTTT. It yields the protein CASSLDRGPEAFF.

V and J are TRBV6-2 or TRBV6-3 and TRBJ2-2, with 15 nucleotides matching TRBD2. Germline V CDR1 and CDR2: MNHEY, SVGEGT. The CDR3 contains 17 residues. V shed 4 bases, J shed 5 bases, and the junction held 5 bases outside the gene matches. The CDR3 sequence is CASSWGLAGGRTGELFF. The CDR3 DNA reads as TGTGCCAGCAGTTGGGGACTAGCGGGAGGTCGGACCGGGGAGCTGTTTTTT.

The V and J genes are TRBV28 and TRBJ1-2, with D perhaps matching TRBD1 (6 bases). CDR3 length: 14 residues. Germline lookup yields CDR1 MDHEN and CDR2 SYDVKM. V lost 8 bases and J 0 bases, leaving 13 bases between the germline ends. As DNA, the CDR3 is TGTGCCAGCGCCCGTAACAGGGCTAACTATGGCTACACCTTC. This encodes CASARNRANYGYTF.

This clone was seen only a few times. The J gene is TRBJ1-5, the V gene TRBV7-8; D uncertain. V dropped 3 bases and J dropped 5 bases, with 11 bases sitting between them. CDR1 is SGHVS, CDR2 FQNEAQ, per germline. CDR3 length: 14 amino acids. This CDR3 is CASSLEGLYQPQHF. CDR3 sequence (DNA): TGTGCCAGCAGCTTGGAGGGATTGTATCAGCCCCAGCATTTT.

The chain couples TRBV28 to TRBJ2-3; D uncertain. This CDR3 comprises 11 residues. The germline V gene has CDR1 MDHEN and CDR2 SYDVKM. V dropped 11 bases and J dropped 6 bases, with 12 bases sitting between them. This chain's CDR3 is CALGAADTQYF. In nucleotides, the CDR3 is TGTGCCCTAGGCGCCGCCGATACGCAGTATTTT.

The chain carries TRBV6-5 and TRBJ1-5; 9 bases line up with TRBD1. V lost 7 bases and J lost 5; bases outside the gene matches: 6. CDR1 and CDR2 from the germline V gene are MNHEY and SVGAGI. This CDR3 contains 14 residues. The CDR3 DNA follows: TGTGCCAGCACCACGGGACAGGGTTATCAGCCCCAGCATTTT. Encoded protein: CASTTGQGYQPQHF.

This clone was found a few times. The genes are TRBV5-1 and TRBJ1-5, with D hard to call. CDR3 length: 13 residues. Trimming removed 1 base at V and 4 bases at J, with 6 bases between. The germline V gene has CDR1 SGHRS and CDR2 YFSETQ. As DNA, the CDR3 is TGCGCCAGCAGCTTGTCGGGGAATCAGCCCCAGCATTTT. This encodes CASSLSGNQPQHF.

The chain recombines TRBV19 with TRBJ1-4; D perhaps matches TRBD1 (6 bases). This CDR3 contains 15 residues. V was trimmed by 5 bases and J by 5 bases, leaving 15 bases between them. In germline, CDR1 is LNHDA, CDR2 SQIVND (reference sequence). Here the CDR3 reads CASSASRGRNEKLFF. CDR3 DNA: TGTGCCAGTAGTGCCAGCAGGGGCCGGAATGAAAAACTGTTTTTT.

CDR3 in DNA: TGTGCCAGCAGTTCAAATCCGGGACAGGTGACTTACGAGCAGTACTTC. This encodes CASSSNPGQVTYEQYF. The chain is built from TRBV6-6 and TRBJ2-7, with TRBD1 matching 8 bases. V dropped 4 bases and J dropped 4; count of bases not matched to a gene: 12. CDR3 length: 16 residues. Germline CDR1 is MNHNY and CDR2 is SVGAGI (reference sequence).

This chain joins TRBV30 and TRBJ2-5; D not resolved. Germline V lookup: CDR1 GTSNPN, CDR2 SVGIG (reference sequence). The V gene lost 1 base and the J gene lost 5 bases, with 11 bases spanning the gap. There are 13 residues in the CDR3. The CDR3 loop is CAWSGPGRETQYF. In DNA, the CDR3 is TGTGCCTGGAGTGGGCCGGGTCGGGAGACCCAGTACTTC.

This sequence joins TRBV7-8 and TRBJ2-7; TRBD1 matches 9 bases. J was trimmed by 1 base and V by 0 bases; bases with no gene match: 1. The CDR3 consists of 15 residues. The germline CDR1 and CDR2 sequences are SGHVS and FQNEAQ. The CDR3 DNA follows: TGTGCCAGCAGCTTAGCCGGGACAGGGTCCTACGAGCAGTACTTC. Its translation: CASSLAGTGSYEQYF.

With respect to this clone: The sample holds other DNA sequences that translate to the same CDR3. The J gene is TRBJ2-2, the V gene TRBV5-1, with D hard to call. Trimming pared 3 bases from V and 3 bases from J, leaving 3 bases between. CDR3 length equals 12 residues. Germline-derived CDR1 and CDR2 are SGHRS and YFSETQ. The CDR3 sequence: CASSSDTGELFF. CDR3 sequence (DNA): TGCGCCAGCAGCTCAGACACCGGGGAGCTGTTTTTT.